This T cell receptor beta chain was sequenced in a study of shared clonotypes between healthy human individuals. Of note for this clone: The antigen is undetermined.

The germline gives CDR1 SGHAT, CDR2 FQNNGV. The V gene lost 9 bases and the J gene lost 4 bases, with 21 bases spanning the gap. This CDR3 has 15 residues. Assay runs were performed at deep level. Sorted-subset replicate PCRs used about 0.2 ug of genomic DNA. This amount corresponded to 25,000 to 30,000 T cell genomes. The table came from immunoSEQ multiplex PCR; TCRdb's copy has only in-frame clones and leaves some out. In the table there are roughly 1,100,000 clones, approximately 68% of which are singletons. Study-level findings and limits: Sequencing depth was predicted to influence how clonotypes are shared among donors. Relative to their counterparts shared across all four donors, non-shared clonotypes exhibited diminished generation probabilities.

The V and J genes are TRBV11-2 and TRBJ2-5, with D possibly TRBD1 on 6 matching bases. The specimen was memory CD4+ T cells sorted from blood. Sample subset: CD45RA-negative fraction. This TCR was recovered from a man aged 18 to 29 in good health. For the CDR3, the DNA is TGTGCCAGTGGAGCAGGGGTCACAAATAGAGAGACCCAGTACTTC. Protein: CASGAGVTNRETQYF.